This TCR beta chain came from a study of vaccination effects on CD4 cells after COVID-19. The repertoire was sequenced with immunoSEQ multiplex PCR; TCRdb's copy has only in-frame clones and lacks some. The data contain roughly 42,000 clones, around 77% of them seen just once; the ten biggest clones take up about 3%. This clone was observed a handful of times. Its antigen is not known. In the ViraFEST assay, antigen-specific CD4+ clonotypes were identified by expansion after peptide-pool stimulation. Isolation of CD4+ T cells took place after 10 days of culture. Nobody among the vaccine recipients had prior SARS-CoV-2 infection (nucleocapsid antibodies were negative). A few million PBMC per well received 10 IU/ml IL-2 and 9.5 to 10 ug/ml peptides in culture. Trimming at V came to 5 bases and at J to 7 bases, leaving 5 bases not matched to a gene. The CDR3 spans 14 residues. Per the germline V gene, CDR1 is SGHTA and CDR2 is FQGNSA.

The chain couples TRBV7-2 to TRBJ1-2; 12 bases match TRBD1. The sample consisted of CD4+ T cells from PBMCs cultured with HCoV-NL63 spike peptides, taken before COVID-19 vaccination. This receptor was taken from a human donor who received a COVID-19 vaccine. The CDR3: CASSLGQGASGYTF. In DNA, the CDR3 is TGTGCCAGCAGCCTGGGACAGGGGGCTAGTGGCTACACCTTC.